These 5 T cell receptor beta chains were all obtained from the same sample, sequenced in a study of multiple sclerosis patients with progressive multifocal leukoencephalopathy. Documented time point: roughly 13 months of natalizumab therapy. This table comes from immunoSEQ multiplex PCR, and its TCRdb copy is limited to in-frame clones, with some not included. This table has some 25,000 clones, less than 95% appearing once. Sequenced material: PBMCs, taken from a patient treated with natalizumab. The source is a man aged 25 to 45 with multiple sclerosis.

The gene calls are TRBV5-1 and TRBJ2-2, with D hard to call. Germline lookup yields CDR1 SGHRS and CDR2 YFSETQ. V lost 4 bases to trimming and J lost 3 bases, with 10 bases between them. This CDR3 has 14 residues. CDR3: CASSSQDYTGELFF. Here the CDR3 DNA reads TGCGCCAGCAGCAGTCAGGATTACACCGGGGAGCTGTTTTTT.

With regard to this clone: In the same sample, other DNA sequences code for this CDR3. The genes are TRBV18 and TRBJ2-5; D is unresolved. The germline CDR1 and CDR2 sequences are KGHSH and LQKENI. This CDR3 spans 11 amino acids. The germline V and J ends were trimmed by 1 base and 3 bases, with 0 bases remaining between them. The CDR3 is CASSPQETQYF. The CDR3 DNA reads as TGTGCCAGCTCACCACAAGAGACCCAGTACTTC.

The V and J genes are TRBV6-6 and TRBJ1-5; a weak D match, TRBD1 (5 bases). Germline V gene data show CDR1 as MNHNY and CDR2 as SVGAGI (reference sequence). The CDR3 totals 14 residues. V was pared by 4 bases and J by 3 bases, with 10 bases between. The DNA of the CDR3 is TGTGCCAGCAGTTTGCCGGGGCTCAATCAGCCCCAGCATTTT. Translated, it gives CASSLPGLNQPQHF.

The genes are TRBV4-2 and TRBJ1-2, with D unclear. The CDR3 spans 15 residues. Germline CDR1 and CDR2: LGHNA and YNFKEQ. Between the trimmed V and J ends, which lost 0 bases and 3 bases, there was a span of 11 bases. The CDR3 region has the DNA TGTGCCAGCAGCCAAGAAGGCAAGCCTCACTATGGCTACACCTTC. Translating it yields CASSQEGKPHYGYTF.

V and J are TRBV6-5 and TRBJ2-7; a weak D match, TRBD1 (6 bases). The CDR3 has 14 residues. The V gene lost 6 bases and the J gene lost 2 bases, with 14 bases spanning the gap. The germline gives CDR1 MNHEY, CDR2 SVGAGI. CDR3 DNA: TGTGCCAGCAGGGCAGGGGTGGGGGCCTACGAGCAGTACGTC. It yields the protein CASRAGVGAYEQYV.